This entry lists 9 T cell receptor beta chains sequenced from one sample in a study of blood T cell repertoires in COVID-19. The assay was immunoSEQ multiplex PCR, and TCRdb's table has in-frame clones only and misses some. The sample includes about 140,000 clones, about four fifths of them seen just once. Sequencing used peripheral blood. Receptors originate from a woman aged 80 or older in a cohort sampled during active or convalescent COVID-19.

This rearrangement joins TRBV9 to TRBJ1-2, with 9 bases matching TRBD1. Trimming removed 0 bases from V and 0 bases from J; junction bases left unmatched: 6. The CDR3 extends over 17 amino acids. Per germline, CDR1 SGDLS and CDR2 YYNGEE. CDR3 sequence: CASSVGGQGPSNYGYTF. CDR3 coding DNA: TGTGCCAGCAGCGTAGGAGGACAGGGGCCCTCTAACTATGGCTACACCTTC.

This chain connects TRBV3-1 (or the pseudogene TRBV3-2) to TRBJ2-3; 12 nucleotides line up with TRBD2. V trimming: 1 base; J trimming: 0 bases; junction bases outside the gene matches: 2. This CDR3 spans 17 amino acids. Per the germline V gene, CDR1 is LGHDT and CDR2 is YNNKEL (reference sequence). CDR3 in DNA: TGTGCCAGCAGCCAAGCTGGACTAGCGGGGAGCACAGATACGCAGTATTTT. Translation: CASSQAGLAGSTDTQYF.

The chain couples TRBV6-5 to TRBJ1-1, with TRBD1 identical over 9 bases. This CDR3 has 13 amino acids. With V trimmed by 7 bases and J by 4 bases, 4 bases remained unmatched. CDR1 and CDR2 from the germline V gene are MNHEY and SVGAGI. CDR3 coding DNA: TGTGCCAGCAAAGGACAGGGGATCACTGAAGCTTTCTTT. The encoded protein is CASKGQGITEAFF.

The J gene is TRBJ1-2, the V gene TRBV6-5; maybe TRBD1 (6 bases). The germline CDR1 and CDR2 sequences are MNHEY and SVGAGI. This CDR3 spans 16 amino acids. With 0 bases removed from V and 2 bases from J, the gap between germline ends came to 13 bases. DNA of the CDR3: TGTGCCAGCAGTTACTCGATAGGGACAAAGAACTATGGCTACACCTTC. This gives the protein CASSYSIGTKNYGYTF.

The V gene is TRBV7-3, the J gene TRBJ2-4; D perhaps matches TRBD2 (6 bases). The CDR3 contains 14 residues. Trimming removed 5 bases from V and 7 bases from J, with 15 bases in between. The germline V gene encodes CDR1 SGHTA and CDR2 FQGTGA. CDR3 coding DNA: TGTGCCAGCAGCAACCAGGGTGGAGGGAACATTCAGTACTTC. Encoded protein: CASSNQGGGNIQYF. Supplemented by reference TRBV7-3 and TRBJ2-4, the full variable domain reads GAGVSQTPSNKVTEKGKYVELRCDPISGHTALYWYRQSLGQGPEFLIYFQGTGAADDSGLPNDRFFAVRPEGSVSTLKIQRTERGDSAVYLCASSNQGGGNIQYFGAGTRLSVL.

The genes are TRBV3-1 (or the pseudogene TRBV3-2) and TRBJ2-3; 7 bases map to TRBD2. V was pared by 3 bases and J by 6 bases, with 12 bases of the junction left unmatched. CDR3 size: 16 residues. CDR1 is LGHDT, CDR2 YNNKEL, per germline (reference sequence). The CDR3 reads CASSQGLASGVDTQYF. In DNA form, the CDR3 reads TGTGCCAGCAGCCAGGGGTTGGCTAGCGGTGTTGATACGCAGTATTTT.

This clone appeared a few times. The chain employs TRBV5-1 and TRBJ2-1; 10 bases fit TRBD2. The CDR3 is made up of 20 amino acids. After removal of 0 bases from V and 0 bases from J, the junction contained 12 bases not matched to a gene. CDR1 is SGHRS and CDR2 is YFSETQ in the germline V gene. CDR3 protein: CASSLVSLAGAMSSYNEQFF. CDR3 coding DNA: TGCGCCAGCAGCTTGGTGTCGCTAGCGGGGGCTATGAGCTCCTACAATGAGCAGTTCTTC.

Only one count was recorded for this clone. This chain uses TRBV6-6 with TRBJ1-5, with a possible D match to TRBD1 (5 bases). This CDR3 has 14 amino acids. V was shortened by 7 bases and J by 0 bases, with 10 bases between the two germline ends. Germline V gene data show CDR1 as MNHNY and CDR2 as SVGAGI (reference sequence). CDR3 region: CASTGLFSNQPQHF. The CDR3 region has the DNA TGTGCCAGCACAGGGCTTTTTAGCAATCAGCCCCAGCATTTT.

This chain connects TRBV5-8 to TRBJ2-3, with TRBD2 matching 8 bases. The CDR3 sequence is 16 residues long. V gave up 2 bases and J gave up 2 bases; unmatched junction bases: 7. Germline V gene lookup returns CDR1 SGHTS and CDR2 YDEGEE. The CDR3 nucleotides read TGTGCCAGCAGCTTAAGACGGGGGGGCCACACAGATACGCAGTATTTT. Its translation is CASSLRRGGHTDTQYF. Full variable domain (outside the CDR3, taken from reference TRBV5-8 and TRBJ2-3): EAGVTQSPTHLIKTRGQQATLRCSPISGHTSVYWYQQALGLGLQFLLWYDEGEERNRGNFPPRFSGRQFPNYSSELNVNALELEDSALYLCASSLRRGGHTDTQYFGPGTRLTVL.